This TCR beta chain was recovered during a study of blood T cell repertoires in COVID-19. Study as a whole: PBMCs, B-cell-depleted T cells, or T cells provided the cDNA or gDNA that made up the material.

Profiling relied on immunoSEQ multiplex PCR, and the TCRdb table lists in-frame clones only, not all of them. This sample has around 300,000 clones; 85% to 90% occur once, and the top ten carry about an eighth. The TCR comes from a human donor in a cohort sampled during active COVID-19. Sequenced: peripheral blood.

In DNA form, the CDR3 reads TGTGCCAGCAGCTTCCCGCGAAAACTGTTTTTT. Encoded protein: CASSFPRKLFF. The rearrangement uses TRBV5-8 and TRBJ1-4; D is unclear. V was pared by 2 bases and J by 10 bases, with 6 bases between. The CDR3 sequence is 11 residues long. Germline V gene sequence: CDR1 SGHTS, CDR2 YDEGEE.